This TCR beta chain was identified during a study of blood T cell repertoires in COVID-19. Turning to the study itself: COVID-19 samples, acute and convalescent, were from the United States, Italy and Spain. The analysed material was cDNA or gDNA that came from T cells, B-cell-depleted T cells, or PBMCs.

CDR3 size: 14 residues. CDR1 SGHAT and CDR2 FQNNGV come from the germline V gene. V was clipped by 5 bases and J by 2 bases, with 10 bases between them. Source study methods: Amplifying reference gene primers gave estimates of nucleated cell counts. The repertoire was sequenced with immunoSEQ multiplex PCR; TCRdb's copy has only in-frame clones and lacks some. Clone size and V and J calls were adopted from that table, with D and trimming inferred from the DNA. The sample carries under 250,000 clones, 75% to 90% recorded once. This clonotype was sampled from a woman between 65 and 79 years old with active or convalescent COVID-19. The chain is built from TRBV11-2 and TRBJ1-3; a possible D gene is TRBD1 (6 bases). Sequencing input: peripheral blood. As DNA, the CDR3 is TGTGCCAGCAGCGCAGGGGAAACTGGAAACACCATATATTTT. This sequence encodes CASSAGETGNTIYF.